Each of the 25 T cell receptor beta chains below was sequenced from the same sample in a study of blood T cell repertoires in COVID-19. Using immunoSEQ multiplex PCR, the repertoire was profiled, and TCRdb retains in-frame clones only, with some absent. The top ten hold around 7.7% of the sample, which has about 150,000 clones, about 80% seen once. Sequenced: PBMCs or T cells enriched from blood (not recorded which). The receptor set was obtained from a man aged 45-65 years who had recovered from COVID-19.

V and J are TRBV2 and TRBJ1-5; 8 nucleotides agree with TRBD1. Germline CDR1 is SNHLY and CDR2 is FYNNEI. V dropped 2 bases and J dropped 7; count of bases not matched to a gene: 4. This CDR3 comprises 14 residues. DNA of the CDR3: TGTGCCAGCAGTGAACAGGGGGCAGGACAGCCCCAGCATTTT. Translated: CASSEQGAGQPQHF.

The CDR3 here is CASSQRTSNTEAFF. In DNA, the CDR3 is TGTGCCAGCAGCCAGAGGACAAGTAACACTGAAGCTTTCTTT. This chain connects TRBV11-3 to TRBJ1-1, with D possibly matching TRBD1 (5 bases). The CDR3 extends over 14 amino acids. The germline V gene has CDR1 SGHNT and CDR2 YENEEA. The V end lost 5 bases, the J end lost 2 bases, and 12 bases lay between the germline ends.

About this clone itself: The junction differs from germline at one of its ends, possibly a read error. Other DNA sequences of this sample code for an identical CDR3. The DNA for the CDR3 is TGTGCCAGCAGTTTATCTGGACAGGGACCCTACGAACAGTACTTC. Protein product: CASSLSGQGPYEQYF. The chain links TRBV27 to TRBJ2-7; 8 bases fit TRBD1. Germline values: CDR1 MNHEY, CDR2 SMNVEV (reference sequence). The CDR3 is 15 amino acids.

This sequence joins TRBV2 and TRBJ1-1, with TRBD1 as a possible D gene (5 bases). Germline CDR1 and CDR2: SNHLY and FYNNEI. V was trimmed by 4 bases and J by 1 base, leaving 7 bases between them. The CDR3 totals 13 residues. The CDR3 nucleotides are TGTGCCAGCAGTGCCCAGGGGAACACTGAAGCTTTCTTT. This encodes CASSAQGNTEAFF.

The V call is TRBV11-3, the J call TRBJ1-1, with D unresolved. The CDR3 totals 15 residues. V shed 1 base and J shed 0 bases, with 9 bases lying between them. Germline V lookup: CDR1 SGHNT, CDR2 YENEEA. Here the CDR3 reads CASSLAQVMNTEAFF. DNA of the CDR3: TGTGCCAGCAGCTTAGCCCAGGTCATGAACACTGAAGCTTTCTTT.

As DNA, the CDR3 is TGTGCCAGCAGCTTGGGACTAGCGGGGGCAGATACGCAGTATTTT. Its protein is CASSLGLAGADTQYF. This chain links TRBV14 with TRBJ2-3, with 14 positions matching TRBD2. CDR1 is SGHDN and CDR2 is FVKESK in the germline V gene. The CDR3 spans 15 residues. Trimming at V came to 5 bases and at J to 4 bases, leaving 2 bases not matched to a gene.

This sequence joins TRBV13 and TRBJ2-7; 8 bases match TRBD2. Unmatched junction bases numbered 8, after V lost 5 bases and J lost 5 bases. The CDR3 runs 14 residues. Looked up from germline, CDR1 is PRHDT and CDR2 is FYEKMQ (reference sequence). In nucleotides, the CDR3 is TGTGCCAGCAGCACAAAGCGGGGGTTTGACGAGCAGTACTTC. Its protein is CASSTKRGFDEQYF.

The count of this clone is one. The J gene is TRBJ1-1, the V gene TRBV5-1, with TRBD1 as a possible D gene (6 bases). Deletions cut 4 bases from V and 5 bases from J, with 15 bases between. The CDR3 runs to 14 residues. The germline V gene encodes CDR1 SGHRS and CDR2 YFSETQ. CDR3 sequence reads: CASSQSGTMTEAFF. Written as DNA, the CDR3 is TGCGCCAGCAGCCAATCCGGGACAATGACTGAAGCTTTCTTT. Based on the CDR3 plus reference TRBV5-1 and TRBJ1-1, the full variable domain is KAGVTQTPRYLIKTRGQQVTLSCSPISGHRSVSWYQQTPGQGLQFLFEYFSETQRNKGNFPGRFSGRQFSNSRSEMNVSTLELGDSALYLCASSQSGTMTEAFFGQGTRLTVV.

The rearrangement links TRBV19 to TRBJ1-2; possibly TRBD1 for D (5 bases). The V and J ends lost 6 bases and 5 bases respectively, with 19 bases between them. The germline gives CDR1 LNHDA, CDR2 SQIVND (reference sequence). This CDR3 is built from 15 residues. The CDR3 nucleotides read TGTGCCAGTAGAGGGGAGGGGACGTATCTGTATGGCTACACCTTC. This gives the protein CASRGEGTYLYGYTF.

V usage is TRBV6-2 or TRBV6-3 and J usage is TRBJ1-1; D is undetermined. V was shortened by 2 bases and J by 4 bases, with 11 bases between the two germline ends. This CDR3 comprises 14 residues. Germline CDR1 is MNHEY and CDR2 is SVGEGT. The CDR3 loop is CASSYTGLSTEAFF. In DNA form, the CDR3 reads TGTGCCAGCAGTTACACGGGTCTGTCCACTGAAGCTTTCTTT.

This sequence joins TRBV19 and TRBJ2-2, with D perhaps TRBD1 (6 bases). The V gene's germline CDR1 is LNHDA and CDR2 SQIVND (reference sequence). Between the trimmed V and J ends, which lost 7 bases and 7 bases, there was a span of 19 bases. The CDR3 spans 15 residues. The CDR3 coding sequence is TGTGCCAGTAACCTAGGACCAGGGGTTGGCGGGGAGCTGTTTTTT. This sequence encodes CASNLGPGVGGELFF.

This rearrangement joins TRBV6-5 to TRBJ1-5; no firm D call. Per germline, CDR1 MNHEY and CDR2 SVGAGI. CDR3 length: 14 amino acids. V was shortened by 0 bases and J by 6 bases, with 9 bases between the two germline ends. In DNA, the CDR3 is TGTGCCAGCAGTTACTCGAGGGAACCTCAGCCCCAGCATTTT. Residues: CASSYSREPQPQHF.

V gene TRBV2 combines with J gene TRBJ2-7; TRBD2 matches 16 bases. Trimming cost V 6 bases and J 2 bases; bases outside gene matches: 4. The CDR3 totals 16 residues. Germline V lookup: CDR1 SNHLY, CDR2 FYNNEI. CDR3 DNA: TGTGCCAGCAGCTCGGGGACTAGCGGGGGGGCCTACGAGCAGTACTTC. It specifies CASSSGTSGGAYEQYF.

This chain joins TRBV11-2 and TRBJ2-2, with 7 bases matching TRBD1. This CDR3 has 17 residues. J lost 7 bases, V lost 0 bases, and 11 bases had no gene match. Germline values: CDR1 SGHAT, CDR2 FQNNGV. The CDR3 DNA reads TGTGCCAGCAGCTTAGATCTTGAGGGGGCTCGGGTCGGGGAGCTGTTTTTT. Translating it yields CASSLDLEGARVGELFF.

The genes are TRBV18 and TRBJ1-3, with 9 bases aligning to TRBD1. Looked up from germline, CDR1 is KGHSH and CDR2 is LQKENI. The CDR3 is 16 residues long. After removal of 3 bases from V and 0 bases from J, the junction contained 3 bases not matched to a gene. The CDR3 nucleotides read TGTGCCAGCTCACCCGACAGGGGGATCTCTGGAAACACCATATATTTT. Translating it yields CASSPDRGISGNTIYF.

J is TRBJ1-6 and V is TRBV6-2 or TRBV6-3, with 7 positions matching TRBD1. Unmatched junction bases numbered 13, after V lost 4 bases and J lost 7 bases. CDR3 length: 17 amino acids. CDR1 is MNHEY and CDR2 is SVGEGT in the germline V gene. CDR3 DNA sequence: TGTGCCAGCAGTTCCCATTTCCCCGGGACAGCAAATTCACCCCTCCACTTT. This codes for CASSSHFPGTANSPLHF.

The chain recombines TRBV19 with TRBJ2-5; tentatively, D is TRBD1 (6 bases). Per the germline V gene, CDR1 is LNHDA and CDR2 is SQIVND (reference sequence). V was trimmed by 3 bases and J by 7 bases, leaving 12 bases between them. The CDR3 has 13 amino acids. The DNA of the CDR3 is TGTGCCAGTAGTATTCAGGCACAGGGGACCCAGTACTTC. It is translated as CASSIQAQGTQYF.

The rearrangement joins TRBV2 to TRBJ2-5; 8 nucleotides match TRBD2. Trimming cost V 11 bases and J 9 bases; bases outside gene matches: 17. Germline V gene data show CDR1 as SNHLY and CDR2 as FYNNEI. CDR3 length: 14 residues. CDR3 in DNA: TGTGCCGGTAGGACTAGCTCGAACGCAATGCCCCAGTACTTC. This encodes CAGRTSSNAMPQYF. The whole variable domain, filled in from reference TRBV2 and TRBJ2-5, reads EPEVTQTPSHQVTQMGQEVILRCVPISNHLYFYWYRQILGQKVEFLVSFYNNEISEKSEIFDDQFSVERPDGSNFTLKIRSTKLEDSAMYFCAGRTSSNAMPQYFGPGTRLLVL.

The J gene is TRBJ2-1, the V gene TRBV3-1 (or the pseudogene TRBV3-2), with 13 nucleotides matching TRBD2. Germline-derived CDR1 and CDR2 are LGHDT and YNNKEL (reference sequence). The CDR3 length is 15 residues. V gave up 2 bases and J gave up 9 bases; unmatched junction bases: 4. The CDR3 DNA reads TGTGCCAGCAGCCAAACTAGCGGGGGGGAAATTGAGCAGTTCTTC. Its protein product is CASSQTSGGEIEQFF.

The V and J genes are TRBV15 and TRBJ2-1; TRBD2 matches at 8 bases. J gave up 0 bases and V 2 bases, and 9 bases lay outside the gene matches. The V gene's germline CDR1 is LNHNV and CDR2 YYDKDF (reference sequence). This CDR3 region has 18 residues. CDR3 amino acids: CATSRTALAGGSYNEQFF. The CDR3 region has the DNA TGTGCCACCAGCAGAACCGCCCTCGCGGGGGGCTCCTACAATGAGCAGTTCTTC.

V gene TRBV27 combines with J gene TRBJ1-6, with D tentatively TRBD1 (5 bases). Per germline, CDR1 MNHEY and CDR2 SMNVEV (reference sequence). This CDR3 contains 14 residues. Trimming removed 6 bases at V and 6 bases at J, with 12 bases between. The CDR3 here is CASRDGHSNSPLHF. CDR3 DNA: TGTGCCAGCAGGGACGGACATAGTAATTCACCCCTCCACTTT.

This clone was seen only a few times. V is TRBV19 and J is TRBJ1-1; 8 nucleotides agree with TRBD1. This CDR3 is 15 amino acids long. Looked up from germline, CDR1 is LNHDA and CDR2 is SQIVND (reference sequence). The V and J ends lost 5 bases and 4 bases, in that order; junction bases with no gene match: 9. The CDR3 loop reads CASSGNRGLGTEAFF. In DNA form, the CDR3 reads TGTGCCAGTAGTGGCAACAGGGGGTTGGGCACTGAAGCTTTCTTT. Complete variable domain (other parts from reference TRBV19 and TRBJ1-1): DGGITQSPKYLFRKEGQNVTLSCEQNLNHDAMYWYRQDPGQGLRLIYYSQIVNDFQKGDIAEGYSVSREKKESFPLTVTSAQKNPTAFYLCASSGNRGLGTEAFFGQGTRLTVV.

The chain is built from TRBV3-1 (or the pseudogene TRBV3-2) and TRBJ2-5, with a weak D call TRBD2 (6 bases). The V and J ends lost 2 bases and 3 bases respectively, with 10 bases between them. Germline loops: CDR1 LGHDT, CDR2 YNNKEL (reference sequence). The CDR3 sequence is 14 residues long. Here the CDR3 DNA reads TGTGCCAGCAGCCAATTCCCTAGCGAAGAGACCCAGTACTTC. Translating gives CASSQFPSEETQYF.

This chain uses TRBV6-5 with TRBJ1-1, with D perhaps matching TRBD1 (6 bases). Per germline, CDR1 MNHEY and CDR2 SVGAGI. V gave up 6 bases and J gave up 4 bases, with 12 bases separating them. CDR3 size: 13 residues. The CDR3 region is CASRQQGVTEAFF. The CDR3 nucleotides read TGTGCCAGCAGACAACAGGGCGTCACTGAAGCTTTCTTT.

The chain uses TRBV5-4 and TRBJ1-4; 7 positions agree with TRBD1. The germline V gene has CDR1 SGHNT and CDR2 YYREEE (reference sequence). V gave up 3 bases and J gave up 7 bases; unmatched junction bases: 6. The CDR3 runs 14 residues. The DNA of the CDR3 is TGTGCCAGCAGCTCACGACAGGGCGTTGAAAAACTGTTTTTT. Its translation is CASSSRQGVEKLFF.